Listed below are T cell receptor beta chains from one sample, sequenced in a study of response to subunit inactivated influenza vaccine. Each CDR3 protein gets one entry after TCRdb re-called the RT-PCR reads with MiXCR. The sample consists of around 530,000 distinct CDR3 sequences, about an eighth of them appearing once. The sample consisted of PBMCs from blood, taken on the day of vaccination. The receptor set was obtained from a man aged 45 to 65 who received an inactivated influenza vaccine. The CDR3 runs from the conserved cysteine through the conserved F or W. Each record gives: clone size, D gene, J gene, V gene, CDR3 protein, CDR3 DNA. The D gene is left open where the match is weak. Size is omitted from some rows. Given values are once, few, many or a class for expanded clones.

abundance: -; d_gene: -; j_gene: TRBJ1-5; v_gene: TRBV6-2/TRBV6-3; CDR3aa: CASSYYAVSGEPQHF; CDR3nt: TGTGCCAGCAGTTACTATGCGGTCAGCGGAGAGCCCCAGCATTTT
abundance: few; d_gene: -; j_gene: TRBJ2-2; v_gene: TRBV27; CDR3aa: CASRMGLSNTGELFF; CDR3nt: TGTGCCAGCAGAATGGGACTTTCGAACACCGGGGAGCTGTTTTTT
abundance: few; d_gene: TRBD2; j_gene: TRBJ2-3; v_gene: TRBV20-1; CDR3aa: CSASNESGLAFTDTQYF; CDR3nt: TGCAGTGCTAGTAATGAGTCGGGACTAGCGTTCACAGATACGCAGTATTTT
abundance: few; d_gene: TRBD2; j_gene: TRBJ2-1; v_gene: TRBV4-2; CDR3aa: CASSPQGASGGISSYNEQFF; CDR3nt: TGTGCCAGCAGCCCTCAAGGGGCTAGCGGGGGGATAAGCTCCTACAATGAGCAGTTCTTC
abundance: few; d_gene: -; j_gene: TRBJ2-5; v_gene: TRBV30; CDR3aa: CAWEGGETQYF; CDR3nt: TGTGCCTGGGAAGGCGGAGAGACCCAGTACTTC
abundance: -; d_gene: -; j_gene: TRBJ2-7; v_gene: TRBV29-1; CDR3aa: CSVDQGGDEQYF; CDR3nt: TGCAGCGTTGATCAGGGTGGCGACGAGCAGTACTTC
abundance: many; d_gene: -; j_gene: TRBJ1-2; v_gene: TRBV28; CDR3aa: CASSLPGLREGYTF; CDR3nt: TGTGCCAGCAGTTTACCGGGTCTGAGAGAAGGCTACACCTTC
abundance: -; d_gene: TRBD1; j_gene: TRBJ2-7; v_gene: TRBV2; CDR3aa: CASIPGQGSREQYF; CDR3nt: TGTGCCAGCATCCCGGGACAGGGGAGCAGGGAGCAGTACTTC
abundance: -; d_gene: -; j_gene: TRBJ2-2; v_gene: TRBV4-2; CDR3aa: CASSQDLGKGELFF; CDR3nt: TGTGCCAGCAGCCAAGACTTAGGGAAAGGGGAGCTGTTTTTT
abundance: few; d_gene: TRBD2; j_gene: TRBJ2-7; v_gene: TRBV20-1; CDR3aa: CSAPKGLAGTYEQYF; CDR3nt: TGCAGTGCCCCTAAGGGACTAGCGGGAACCTACGAGCAGTACTTC
abundance: -; d_gene: -; j_gene: TRBJ2-7; v_gene: TRBV4-3; CDR3aa: CASSQAVGFLGEQYF; CDR3nt: TGCGCCAGCAGCCAAGCCGTAGGGTTTCTGGGGGAGCAGTACTTC
abundance: -; d_gene: -; j_gene: TRBJ1-5; v_gene: TRBV30; CDR3aa: CAWSVRANQPQHF; CDR3nt: TGTGCCTGGAGTGTAAGGGCCAATCAGCCCCAGCATTTT
abundance: few; d_gene: TRBD2; j_gene: TRBJ2-7; v_gene: TRBV20-1; CDR3aa: CSARVAGAPYEQYF; CDR3nt: TGCAGTGCTAGGGTGGCGGGAGCCCCCTACGAGCAGTACTTC
abundance: few; d_gene: -; j_gene: TRBJ2-7; v_gene: TRBV20-1; CDR3aa: CSAREPQGPLSEQYF; CDR3nt: TGCAGTGCTAGAGAACCCCAGGGCCCACTCTCCGAGCAGTACTTC
abundance: few; d_gene: -; j_gene: TRBJ1-3; v_gene: TRBV9; CDR3aa: CASSRRTVASGNTIYF; CDR3nt: TGTGCCAGCAGCCGACGGACAGTCGCGTCGGGAAACACCATATATTTT
abundance: few; d_gene: TRBD1; j_gene: TRBJ2-7; v_gene: TRBV12-3/TRBV12-4; CDR3aa: CASSLDRVRLRF; CDR3nt: TGTGCCAGCAGTCTTGACAGGGTCCGACTACGCTTC